The 21 T cell receptor beta chains listed next were all sequenced from one sample in a study of spatial heterogeneity in lung cancer. Study-wide results and caveats: Tumor mutation counts were tracked by expanded intratumoral alpha and beta TCR counts.

Their antigens are not known. From the 5' RACE reads, TCRdb called clonotypes with MiXCR, one entry per CDR3 protein. This table has about 2,000 distinct CDR3 sequences, 3% appearing once. Documented time point: sample taken at primary tumor resection. The material was lung tumor tissue, obtained at surgery. The receptors here all came from a female donor with early-stage non-small cell lung cancer.

There are many counts of this clonotype. The V call is TRBV5-5, the J call TRBJ1-1, with 8 bases identical to TRBD1. The germline V gene has CDR1 SGHKS and CDR2 YYEKEE (reference sequence). The CDR3 extends over 16 amino acids. The junction had 10 bases not matched to a gene; V was cut back by 0 bases and J by 6 bases. CDR3 DNA sequence: TGTGCCAGCAGCTTGGACCCGGGACAGGCTGCTTCTGAAGCTTTCTTT. As protein: CASSLDPGQAASEAFF.

This clonotype is judged medium-sized (0.01 to 0.1%). The gene calls are TRBV4-2 and TRBJ2-7, with 9 bases that match TRBD2. V trimming: 0 bases; J trimming: 0 bases; junction bases outside the gene matches: 3. This CDR3 spans 16 amino acids. CDR1 and CDR2 from the germline V gene are LGHNA and YNFKEQ. CDR3 region: CASSQESGGLSYEQYF. The CDR3 DNA reads as TGTGCCAGCAGCCAAGAGAGCGGGGGGCTCTCCTACGAGCAGTACTTC.

By frequency in the sample, this clonotype is medium-sized. This sequence joins TRBV20-1 and TRBJ1-1, with unresolved D. This CDR3 has 14 residues. The germline gives CDR1 DFQATT, CDR2 SNEGSKA (reference sequence). Trimming removed 0 bases from V and 2 bases from J, with 10 bases in between. Here the CDR3 reads CSARDFTLNTEAFF. CDR3 coding DNA: TGCAGTGCTAGAGATTTTACGCTCAACACTGAAGCTTTCTTT.

This clonotype counts as medium-sized (0.01 to 0.1%). This chain joins TRBV9 and TRBJ2-5, with 12 positions matching TRBD2. V shed 3 bases, J shed 2 bases, and the junction held 5 bases outside the gene matches. This CDR3 region has 16 residues. Germline V gives CDR1 SGDLS, CDR2 YYNGEE. CDR3 coding DNA: TGTGCCAGCAGCGAACGGACTAGCGGGGATCAAGAGACCCAGTACTTC. Its protein is CASSERTSGDQETQYF. Using reference TRBV9 and TRBJ2-5 for the parts outside the CDR3, the full variable domain is DSGVTQTPKHLITATGQRVTLRCSPRSGDLSVYWYQQSLDQGLQFLIQYYNGEERAKGNILERFSAQQFPDLHSELNLSSLELGDSALYFCASSERTSGDQETQYFGPGTRLLVL.

In this sample, this clonotype is medium-sized. The chain's CDR3 is CASRGAGTGRSGANVLTF. The CDR3, as DNA: TGTGCCAGCAGGGGAGCCGGGACAGGACGCTCTGGGGCCAACGTCCTGACTTTC. This chain links TRBV6-5 with TRBJ2-6; TRBD1 matches 8 bases. Trimming removed 6 bases from V and 0 bases from J; junction bases left unmatched: 10. From germline, CDR1 is MNHEY and CDR2 SVGAGI. CDR3 length: 18 residues.

By sample fraction, this clonotype is medium-sized. The CDR3 protein is CASRRENTGELFF. CDR3 bases: TGTGCCAGCAGACGGGAGAACACCGGGGAGCTGTTTTTT. The V call is TRBV6-5, the J call TRBJ2-2; TRBD2 is a possible D gene (5 bases). V gave up 6 bases and J gave up 1 base, with 6 bases separating them. The CDR3 spans 13 residues. The V gene's germline CDR1 is MNHEY and CDR2 SVGAGI.

Judged by abundance, this clonotype is medium-sized. This chain links TRBV19 with TRBJ2-2, with D uncertain. The CDR3 covers 15 residues. V was clipped by 6 bases and J by 4 bases, with 15 bases between them. Germline CDR1 and CDR2: LNHDA and SQIVND (reference sequence). CDR3 protein: CASSYLPKSTGELFF. CDR3 DNA: TGTGCCAGTAGCTACCTCCCCAAGTCCACCGGGGAGCTGTTTTTT.

This clonotype qualifies as medium-sized. This chain joins TRBV9 and TRBJ2-2; TRBD1 might be the D (6 bases). Trimming removed 6 bases from V and 0 bases from J, with 18 bases in between. Germline CDR1 reads SGDLS; CDR2 reads YYNGEE. The CDR3 extends over 17 amino acids. The chain's CDR3 is CASTTPGYRANTGELFF. The CDR3 DNA is TGTGCCAGCACCACACCCGGGTACAGGGCGAACACCGGGGAGCTGTTTTTT.

In its sample, this clonotype ranks as medium-sized. The chain recombines TRBV6-2 or TRBV6-3 with TRBJ2-2, with D perhaps matching TRBD1 or TRBD2 (6 bases each). Germline values: CDR1 MNHEY, CDR2 SVGEGT. The CDR3 has 15 amino acids. Trimming took off 10 bases at V and 1 base at J, with 16 bases between the two ends. For the CDR3, the DNA is TGTGCCATCCGGGGGAGAGGGGGGAACACCGGGGAGCTGTTTTTT. Translation: CAIRGRGGNTGELFF.

By sample share, this clonotype is medium-sized. This chain uses TRBV12-3 or TRBV12-4 with TRBJ2-6; D ambiguous. The CDR3 has 13 amino acids. Trimming removed 8 bases at V and 0 bases at J, with 5 bases between. The CDR3 nucleotides are TGTGCCAGCCAGGTCTCTGGGGCCAACGTCCTGACTTTC. Amino acids: CASQVSGANVLTF.

Sample share makes this clonotype large. The chain couples TRBV5-1 to TRBJ2-1; D perhaps matches TRBD1 (5 bases). This CDR3 region has 15 residues. Germline loops: CDR1 SGHRS, CDR2 YFSETQ. Trimming shortened V by 3 bases and J by 3 bases, and 13 bases separated the two germline ends. CDR3 DNA sequence: TGCGCCAGCAGCTCGGTCCAGGGTAACTACAATGAGCAGTTCTTC. This gives the protein CASSSVQGNYNEQFF.

By proportion, this clonotype is medium-sized. The CDR3 carries no conserved terminal phenylalanine or tryptophan, so it likely arises from a read error. The rearrangement uses TRBV20-1 and TRBJ1-5; a weak D match, TRBD1 (5 bases). The CDR3 contains 14 residues. The germline CDR1 and CDR2 sequences are DFQATT and SNEGSKA (reference sequence). Trimming shortened V by 5 bases and J by 2 bases, and 13 bases separated the two germline ends. In DNA, the CDR3 is TGCAGTGCTGGGACCCCGGCGGGCAATCAGCCCCAGCATTCT. Encoded protein: CSAGTPAGNQPQHS.

By share, this clonotype ranks as medium-sized (0.01 to 0.1%). The V gene is TRBV7-2, the J gene TRBJ2-1, with 9 bases that match TRBD1. Germline loops: CDR1 SGHTA, CDR2 FQGNSA. The CDR3 sequence is 22 residues long. V shed 0 bases and J 0 bases; nucleotides not matched to a gene: 18. The CDR3 DNA sequence: TGTGCCAGCAGCTTAGCAGGAAGGTGGGGGACAGGGATCCTAAGCTCCTACAATGAGCAGTTCTTC. Amino acids: CASSLAGRWGTGILSSYNEQFF.

This clonotype is classed as medium-sized. V usage is TRBV5-4 and J usage is TRBJ2-6, with TRBD1 matching over 9 bases. CDR1 is SGHNT, CDR2 YYREEE, per germline (reference sequence). The V and J ends lost 1 base and 9 bases, in that order; junction bases with no gene match: 2. The CDR3 contains 14 residues. The CDR3 protein is CASSLTGGYNVLTF. CDR3 coding DNA: TGTGCCAGCAGCTTGACAGGGGGCTACAACGTCCTGACTTTC.

This clonotype is judged medium-sized. The chain employs TRBV4-3 and TRBJ1-2, with D perhaps TRBD1 (6 bases). Germline lookup yields CDR1 LGHNA and CDR2 YSLEER. The CDR3 has 15 amino acids. V was cut by 0 bases and J by 1 base, with 9 bases left in between. CDR3 bases: TGCGCCAGCAGCCAAGATGCGGACAGTAACTATGGCTACACCTTC. Residues: CASSQDADSNYGYTF.

This clonotype showed up many times. The CDR3 coding sequence is TGTGCCAGCAGCTTGTGGGCAGCCTCCGAGACCCAGTACTTC. Residues: CASSLWAASETQYF. The gene calls are TRBV5-6 and TRBJ2-5; D gene uncertain. Per germline, CDR1 SGHDT and CDR2 YYEEEE. Trimming took off 1 base at V and 5 bases at J, with 12 bases between the two ends. The CDR3 length is 14 residues. Based on the CDR3 plus reference TRBV5-6 and TRBJ2-5, the full variable domain is DAGVTQSPTHLIKTRGQQVTLRCSPKSGHDTVSWYQQALGQGPQFIFQYYEEEERQRGNFPDRFSGHQFPNYSSELNVNALLLGDSALYLCASSLWAASETQYFGPGTRLLVL.

This clonotype is medium-sized by share. This rearrangement joins TRBV7-2 to TRBJ1-5, with D hard to call. Trimming removed 1 base from V and 4 bases from J, with 5 bases in between. The germline V gene has CDR1 SGHTA and CDR2 FQGNSA. The CDR3 has 13 residues. The CDR3: CASSLGRNQPQHF. CDR3 bases: TGTGCCAGCAGCTTAGGCAGGAATCAGCCCCAGCATTTT. The full variable domain, with the rest looked up from reference TRBV7-2 and TRBJ1-5, is GAGVSQSPSNKVTEKGKDVELRCDPISGHTALYWYRQSLGQGLEFLIYFQGNSAPDKSGLPSDRFSAERTGGSVSTLTIQRTQQEDSAVYLCASSLGRNQPQHFGDGTRLSIL.

This clonotype came up many times. This may stem from a read error, because a much larger clone lies one nucleotide away. The chain couples TRBV20-1 to TRBJ2-5; no clear D. Germline CDR1 is DFQATT and CDR2 is SNEGSKA (reference sequence). Trimming pared 2 bases from V and 4 bases from J, leaving 11 bases between. This CDR3 comprises 13 residues. CDR3 region: CSARFSCLETQYF. CDR3 sequence (DNA): TGCAGTGCTAGATTTTCGTGTTTAGAGACCCAGTACTTC.

This clonotype is medium-sized by share. The genes are TRBV20-1 and TRBJ1-6, with D uncertain. Germline CDR1 reads DFQATT; CDR2 reads SNEGSKA (reference sequence). This CDR3 is 15 amino acids long. With 0 bases removed from V and 5 bases from J, the gap between germline ends came to 11 bases. The CDR3, as DNA: TGCAGTGCTAGAGATGGGCCCCCGAATAATTCACCCCTCCACTTT. As protein: CSARDGPPNNSPLHF.

By share of the sample, this clonotype is medium-sized (0.01 to 0.1%). The V call is TRBV6-5, the J call TRBJ2-1; 7 bases align to TRBD1. This CDR3 comprises 15 residues. CDR1 and CDR2 from the germline V gene are MNHEY and SVGAGI. Trimming cost V 2 bases and J 7 bases; bases outside gene matches: 8. The CDR3 loop reads CASSYRGLGLNEQFF. CDR3 DNA sequence: TGTGCCAGCAGTTACAGGGGGCTAGGTCTTAATGAGCAGTTCTTC.

Judged by abundance, this clonotype is medium-sized (0.01 to 0.1%). V is TRBV25-1 and J is TRBJ2-7, with D possibly being TRBD1 (5 bases). Germline V gene data show CDR1 as MGHDK and CDR2 as SYGVNS. Trimming removed 5 bases at V and 0 bases at J, with 11 bases between. This CDR3 has 14 residues. CDR3 sequence (DNA): TGTGCCAGCAGTAGGGGCCTCTACTCCTACGAGCAGTACTTC. This codes for CASSRGLYSYEQYF.